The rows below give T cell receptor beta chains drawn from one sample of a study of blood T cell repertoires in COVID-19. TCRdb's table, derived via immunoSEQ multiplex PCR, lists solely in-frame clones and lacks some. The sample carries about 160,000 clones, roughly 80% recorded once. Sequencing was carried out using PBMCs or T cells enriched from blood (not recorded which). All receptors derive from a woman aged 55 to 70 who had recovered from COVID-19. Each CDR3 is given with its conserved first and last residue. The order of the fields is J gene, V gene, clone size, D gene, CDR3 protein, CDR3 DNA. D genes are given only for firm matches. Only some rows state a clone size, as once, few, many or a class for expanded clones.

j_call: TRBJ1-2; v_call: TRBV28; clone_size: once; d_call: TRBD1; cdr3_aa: CASSLGQGARGYTF; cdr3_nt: TGTGCCAGCAGCCTGGGACAGGGGGCTCGGGGCTACACCTTC
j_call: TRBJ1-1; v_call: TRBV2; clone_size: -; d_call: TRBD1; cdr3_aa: CASSLQGSDTEAFF; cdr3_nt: TGTGCCAGCAGTTTACAGGGGTCGGACACTGAAGCTTTCTTT
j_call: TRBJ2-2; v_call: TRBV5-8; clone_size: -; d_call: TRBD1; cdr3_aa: CASSLNRGGAGELFF; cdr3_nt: TGTGCCAGCAGCTTGAACAGGGGCGGCGCCGGGGAGCTGTTTTTT
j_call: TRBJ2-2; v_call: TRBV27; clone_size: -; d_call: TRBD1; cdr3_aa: CASSLKGQGENTGELFF; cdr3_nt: TGTGCCAGCAGTTTAAAGGGACAGGGGGAGAACACCGGGGAGCTGTTTTTT
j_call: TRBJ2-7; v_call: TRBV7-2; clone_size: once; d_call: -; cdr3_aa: CASSRTYSYEQYF; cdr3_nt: TGTGCCAGCAGCCGGACTTATTCCTACGAGCAGTACTTC
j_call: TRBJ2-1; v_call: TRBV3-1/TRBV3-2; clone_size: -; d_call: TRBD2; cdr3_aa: CASSYLGGGANEQFF; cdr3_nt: TGTGCCAGCAGCTACTTAGGCGGGGGGGCTAACGAGCAGTTCTTC
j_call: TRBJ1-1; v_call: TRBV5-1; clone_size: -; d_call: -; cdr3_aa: CASSLDPGNTEAFF; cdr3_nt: TGCGCCAGCAGCTTGGATCCGGGGAACACTGAAGCTTTCTTT
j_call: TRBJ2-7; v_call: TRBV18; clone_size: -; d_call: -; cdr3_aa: CASSPTEGALYEQYF; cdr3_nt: TGTGCCAGCTCACCGACGGAGGGGGCCCTCTACGAGCAGTACTTC
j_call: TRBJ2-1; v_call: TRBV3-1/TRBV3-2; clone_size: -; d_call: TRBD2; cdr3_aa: CASSPGREQFF; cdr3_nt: TGTGCCAGCAGCCCCGGGAGGGAGCAGTTCTTC
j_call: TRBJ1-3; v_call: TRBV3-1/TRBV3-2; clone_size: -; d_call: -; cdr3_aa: CASSPLGGSGNTIYF; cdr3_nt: TGTGCCAGCAGCCCTCTTGGGGGGTCTGGAAACACCATATATTTT
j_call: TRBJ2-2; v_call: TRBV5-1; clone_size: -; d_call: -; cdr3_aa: CASSLDTNTGELFF; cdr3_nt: TGCGCCAGCAGCTTGGACACGAACACCGGGGAGCTGTTTTTT